The clone carrying this T cell receptor (beta chain) is a singleton in its sample. These data belong to a study of blood T cell repertoires in COVID-19. Across the whole study: Italy, Spain and the United States were the sources of the convalescent and acute COVID-19 samples. The cDNA or gDNA used as material had been derived from T cells, B-cell-depleted T cells, or PBMCs.

How the authors handled the data: Amplified reference gene primers provided the basis for estimating nucleated cell counts. Assay used: immunoSEQ multiplex PCR; TCRdb lists only in-frame clones, some missing. V, J and clone size derive from that table, while D and trimming were established from the DNA sequence. This table holds 200,000 to 300,000 clones, over 80% found once. Germline assignment: CDR1 MDHEN and CDR2 SYDVKM. J gave up 3 bases and V 6 bases, and 5 bases lay outside the gene matches. This CDR3 comprises 14 residues. This clonotype was sampled from a human donor in a cohort sampled during active COVID-19. What was sequenced was peripheral blood. The chain combines TRBV28 with TRBJ2-7; 10 bases fit TRBD1. CDR3 bases: TGTGCCAGCAGCCTAGGACAGGGGGTCTACGAGCAGTACTTC. It codes for CASSLGQGVYEQYF. Complete variable domain (other parts from reference TRBV28 and TRBJ2-7): DVKVTQSSRYLVKRTGEKVFLECVQDMDHENMFWYRQDPGLGLRLIYFSYDVKMKEKGDIPEGYSVSREKKERFSLILESASTNQTSMYLCASSLGQGVYEQYFGPGTRLTVT.